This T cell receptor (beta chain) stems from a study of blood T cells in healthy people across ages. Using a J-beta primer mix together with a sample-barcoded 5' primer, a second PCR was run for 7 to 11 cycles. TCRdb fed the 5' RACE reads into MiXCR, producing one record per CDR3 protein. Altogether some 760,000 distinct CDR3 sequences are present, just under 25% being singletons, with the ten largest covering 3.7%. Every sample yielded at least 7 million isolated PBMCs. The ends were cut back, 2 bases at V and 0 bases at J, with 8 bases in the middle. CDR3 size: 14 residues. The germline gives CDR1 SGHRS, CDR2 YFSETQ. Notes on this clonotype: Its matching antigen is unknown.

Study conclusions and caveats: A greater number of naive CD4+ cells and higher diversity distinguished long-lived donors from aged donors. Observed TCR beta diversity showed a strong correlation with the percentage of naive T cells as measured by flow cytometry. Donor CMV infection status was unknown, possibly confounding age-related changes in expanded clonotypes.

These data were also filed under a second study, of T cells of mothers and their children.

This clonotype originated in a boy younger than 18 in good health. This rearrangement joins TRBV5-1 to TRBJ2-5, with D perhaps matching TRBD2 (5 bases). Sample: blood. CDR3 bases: TGCGCCAGCAGCTTCTCTAGCAACCAAGAGACCCAGTACTTC. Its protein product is CASSFSSNQETQYF.